This TCR beta chain was sequenced in a study of cytomegalovirus exposure and HLA in healthy donors listed by TCRdb under 2017. Concerning the study at large: An earlier analysis of approximately 640 of the donors reported about 250 Gb of sequence data and 100 million to 140 million unique TCR beta sequences from roughly 180 million T cells. Roughly 300 gigabases of sequencing data and around 88 million unique TCR sequences made up an early release that covered several hundred HLA-typed donors. Among the roughly 430 genotyped donors, approximately 77% belonged to the genetic ancestry cluster associated with self-reported Caucasian donors. The study was designed to test whether signatures of past pathogen exposure could be identified by cataloging public T cell receptors. The T cell repertoires of around 730 subjects were profiled by immunosequencing and related to cytomegalovirus serostatus. Besides the first cohort of 666 subjects, a separate validation cohort made up of 120 different subjects was used. To predict cytomegalovirus infection status, the study brought together high-throughput TCR immunosequencing, statistical association of individual TCRs with disease status, and machine learning. A later analysis re-analyzed previously published TCR beta repertoires from 500 to 700 donors and added high-resolution HLA genotyping to study TCR occurrence patterns. In the later analysis, no new phenotypic data were used to find candidate immune exposures; instead, reliance was placed on TCR beta sequences and their occurrence across donors. An earlier analysis of around 540 of the donors applied high-throughput TCR beta sequencing to assess whether each TCR beta V gene segment acted as functional or pseudogenic. Donor age, sex, ethnicity and CMV serostatus were compiled together with the repertoire data. A later genetic analysis took genome-wide SNP genotypes for about 55% of the 666 donors and used that subset as a discovery cohort. Every discovery cohort repertoire had been produced on one sequencing platform. HLA typing covered class I and class II loci at four-digit resolution. Typing coverage varied by locus: roughly 620-640 donors for A, B, C, DRB1 and DQB1; approximately 560 for DQA1; about 570 for DPA1; approximately 470 for DPB1. Because of strong linkage in the cohort, a handful of DR-DQ haplotypes were treated as single units for association and clustering. Across about 370 genotyped donors of the cohort, an average of approximately 240,000 unique TCR beta nucleotide sequences per donor were sequenced, and 15% to 20% of those sequences were non-productive.

The receptor library was made with the immunoSEQ multiplex PCR assay. For the multiplex PCR, a mixture combining 60 forward primers for TCR Vbeta segments and 13 reverse primers for TCR Jbeta segments was used. The CDR3 region of rearranged TCR beta genes was amplified from genomic DNA with a multiplex PCR assay. The Illumina HiSeq System was used to sequence the amplified TCR beta libraries as 87-base-pair reads. From the authors' description of their analysis: In a later analysis, tens of millions of unique TCR beta chains were counted across the 690 or so repertoires, and roughly 10 million of these chains were shared by at least two donors. A nearest-neighbor algorithm error-corrected the raw reads and collapsed the reads into unique sequences, merging closely related sequences to remove PCR and sequencing errors. To assign V, D and J gene segments, CDR3 sequences were aligned to IMGT reference sequences. For a sequence to be retained, a match of at least six nucleotides to both a V gene segment and a J gene segment was required. A rearrangement counted as productive if the CDR3 had no stop codons and remained in frame with V and J, and every other rearrangement counted as non-productive. Following IMGT convention, CDR3 was defined as the stretch from the second conserved V-encoded cysteine to the conserved J-encoded phenylalanine. In an earlier analysis of roughly 610 of the donors, sequences lacking an unambiguous match to a single V gene segment were excluded. An earlier analysis of over 450 of the donors classified V segments as functional when productive rearrangements were above 56.7% and as segregating when the standard deviation between donors was above 5%. A statistical classification framework was built for diagnosing cytomegalovirus status from the catalog of TCR beta chain sequences. In a later analysis, V and J genes were assigned by comparing TCR nucleotide sequences against IMGT/GENE-DB human TR gene sequences. In a later analysis, CDR3 sequences and most-parsimonious VDJ recombination scenarios were assigned using the TCRdist pipeline. In a later analysis, each TCR beta chain was defined by its CDR3 amino acid sequence together with its V-gene family, and reads without a unique V-gene family were excluded. A later analysis removed 600 or so highly shared, low-generation-probability nucleotide sequences to deal with suspected cross-contamination and a sequencing artifact. In a later analysis, a clonal expansion index for each public chain was calculated from normalized within-repertoire ranks of inferred template counts. A later analysis computed generation probabilities with a VDJ recombination model fitted to out-of-frame rearrangements, and checked the results against IGoR. In a later analysis, hypergeometric tests were used to score TCR-TCR, TCR-HLA and TCR-CMV co-occurrence, with a repertoire-size bias correction applied to TCR pairs. A later analysis estimated false discovery rates by permuting HLA or CMV assignments 20 times. A later analysis grouped co-occurring TCRs with DBSCAN, adding TCRdist sequence similarity when clustering within HLA-allele-positive subsets. Repertoires with fewer than 30,000 or more than 120,000 public chains, plus five repertoires with anomalous nucleotide sharing, were excluded from co-occurrence clustering. TCRdb retrieved this table from immuneACCESS and kept in-frame rearrangements only. Not all clones are present; in checked studies, unresolved V genes account for under half, and no reason is known for the remainder. From that table come the V and J calls and clone size; the DNA was used to work out D and trimming. In all, the sample holds some 170,000 clones, and approximately 80% of those were seen once. The top ten hold roughly 2% of the sample.

Overall study results and their limits: An earlier analysis of some 560 of the donors showed that most TCR beta V segments appeared in productive rearrangements either about 87% or about 30% of the time, which broadly matched IMGT annotations. Presence/absence analyses assumed roughly uniform sequencing depth across donors, an assumption that may not hold. A further reported finding was that TCR beta sequences accurately predicted the HLA-A and HLA-B alleles for most subjects in the first cohort. According to a later analysis, most CMV-associated TCR beta chains appeared to be HLA-restricted, and the HLA associations seemed to be driven largely by CMV exposure. Linkage disequilibrium might explain the correlated functional status among segregating V segments, but an unknown experimental factor could not be excluded. Some IMGT-functional V segments, including TRBV6-2 and TRBV6-3, could not be told apart with the 87-base-pair reads, so those segments were excluded. Assigning TCR associations to individual alleles was difficult when HLA alleles, especially DR and DQ, strongly co-occurred. A total of about 180 TCR beta chains were listed by the study as associated with cytomegalovirus. Across donors, most TCR sequences were observed very rarely, whereas some public TCRs were present in many individuals. Immune exposure information for the cohort was limited to CMV serostatus. Because HLA typing was unavailable for some donors at each locus, only the typed subset was used in association tests. A later genetic analysis associated a missense DCLRE1C variant with V-gene and J-gene trimming of TCR beta chains, and an independent cohort replicated the association. In a later analysis, 15,000 to 20,000 TCR beta sequences were associated with specific HLA alleles at a false discovery rate of 0.05. In both the original and validation cohorts, the classifier was reported to diagnose cytomegalovirus status with high specificity and sensitivity. It was suggested by the authors that the approach could potentially be generalized to other disease states and immunological phenotypes. According to a later genetic analysis, donors in an Asian-associated ancestry cluster had fewer N-insertions in productive TCRs than the roughly 700-donor mean. In vitro tests confirmed that three of the cytomegalovirus-associated TCR beta chains recognize cytomegalovirus antigens. Because counts were too low, roughly 17 rarely observed V segments, including chromosome 9 orphons, were left out of the earlier analysis of a few hundred of the donors. A group of highly shared sequence variants was considered likely to be a technical artifact of the sequencing pipeline. In this cohort, only TCR beta chains were sequenced, and detectable features were limited by the absence of alpha or paired-chain data. A later analysis found that HLA-associated TCR beta chains were more clonally expanded and had lower generation probabilities than equally common non-associated chains. In a later analysis, the rate of TCR association differed among HLA loci, with DRB1 alleles having the most associated TCRs and HLA-C alleles having the fewest. According to a later analysis, parvovirus B19, influenza, CMV and Epstein-Barr virus appeared linked to several top co-occurrence clusters.

The CDR3 spans 11 residues, from the cysteine through the phenylalanine. The retained sequence is limited to the CDR3, 33 bases, with the frame set at the first base. CDR1 LNHDA and CDR2 SQIVND were looked up in the germline V gene (reference sequence). At the junction V is shortened by 1 base and J by 7 bases, with 4 bases in between. The cohort comprised 666 healthy bone marrow donors. All cohort members were sampled while nominally healthy, although unrecorded immune exposures were likely present. The donor was CMV seronegative and was included in the group of about 400 seronegative cohort members. Each donor provided a peripheral blood sample, and peripheral blood mononuclear cells were used for TCR beta sequencing. The Qiagen DNeasy Blood Extraction Kit was used to extract genomic DNA from the blood cell samples. In regard to this clone: Its antigen has not been determined. No base quality information exists; no much larger clone differs at one position.

The receptor chain draws on TRBV19 and TRBJ1-1; no confident D gene assignment can be made. The sample was PBMCs. This clonotype originated in a woman under 40 in good health and CMV-seronegative. The DNA is TGTGCCAGTAGTATAGCGAGTGAAGCTTTCTTT. Translation gives CASSIASEAFF.